One and the same sample provided the 21 T cell receptor beta chains below, sequenced in a study of T cell responses to AZD1222 COVID-19 vaccine. Method: immunoSEQ multiplex PCR; TCRdb's copy keeps in-frame clones and lacks some. Among approximately 150,000 clones listed, approximately 90% were seen once. Sequencing used peripheral blood, obtained on day 0 of AZD1222 vaccination. The receptors shown here come from an adult in good health.

The chain recombines TRBV12-3 or TRBV12-4 with TRBJ1-2; D might be TRBD1 (6 bases). The CDR3 totals 13 residues. Between the trimmed V and J ends, which lost 3 bases and 4 bases, there was a span of 9 bases. In DNA, the CDR3 is TGTGCCAGCAGTTTCGGACAGCCCTATGGCTACACCTTC. Translated: CASSFGQPYGYTF.

In its sample, this clone was seen once. The rearrangement joins TRBV4-1 to TRBJ2-7; D remains unclear. Trimming took 0 bases from V and 5 from J, leaving 5 bases between them. Germline V gene lookup returns CDR1 MGHRA and CDR2 YSYEKL. There are 12 residues in the CDR3. CDR3 amino acids: CASSQDGDEQYF. CDR3 sequence (DNA): TGCGCCAGCAGCCAAGATGGGGACGAGCAGTACTTC.

The chain uses TRBV7-9 and TRBJ2-7, with 12 positions matching TRBD2. The V gene's germline CDR1 is SEHNR and CDR2 FQNEAQ (reference sequence). The junction had 7 bases not matched to a gene; V was cut back by 3 bases and J by 7 bases. The CDR3 runs 15 residues. The CDR3 DNA reads as TGTGCCAGCAGCTTGACTAGCGGGAGCGAAGGGGAGCAGTACTTC. Translated, it gives CASSLTSGSEGEQYF. The variable domain in full, completed from reference TRBV7-9 and TRBJ2-7, reads DTGVSQNPRHKITKRGQNVTFRCDPISEHNRLYWYRQTLGQGPEFLTYFQNEAQLEKSRLLSDRFSAERPKGSFSTLEIQRTEQGDSAMYLCASSLTSGSEGEQYFGPGTRLTVT.

In this sample, this clone turned up once. V gene TRBV28 combines with J gene TRBJ1-5, with a possible D match to TRBD1 (6 bases). V dropped 3 bases and J dropped 1 base, with 10 bases sitting between them. Germline V gene lookup returns CDR1 MDHEN and CDR2 SYDVKM. The length of the CDR3 is 15 residues. The CDR3 loop reads CASSLGGASNQPQHF. CDR3 nucleotides: TGTGCCAGCAGTTTGGGGGGGGCGAGCAATCAGCCCCAGCATTTT.

The chain combines TRBV27 with TRBJ1-2; 8 positions agree with TRBD1. This CDR3 has 13 amino acids. From germline, CDR1 is MNHEY and CDR2 SMNVEV (reference sequence). V gave up 5 bases and J gave up 8 bases; unmatched junction bases: 7. CDR3 sequence reads: CASSPRTGRGYTF. CDR3 DNA: TGTGCCAGCAGTCCTAGGACAGGGCGAGGCTACACCTTC.

V usage is TRBV12-5 and J usage is TRBJ1-1; D is uncertain. The CDR3 consists of 12 residues. Per the germline V gene, CDR1 is LGHNT and CDR2 is FRNRAP. The ends were cut back, 7 bases at V and 3 bases at J, with 9 bases in the middle. CDR3 protein: CASALTDTEAFF. The CDR3 DNA follows: TGTGCTAGTGCTCTAACCGACACTGAAGCTTTCTTT.

V gene TRBV6-2 or TRBV6-3 combines with J gene TRBJ2-1; no reliable D call. V lost 2 bases, J lost 7 bases, and 9 bases lay in between. Germline V gene sequence: CDR1 MNHEY, CDR2 SVGEGT. The CDR3 runs 13 residues. The CDR3 loop reads CASSYMVDNEQFF. The CDR3, as DNA: TGTGCCAGCAGTTACATGGTTGATAATGAGCAGTTCTTC.

This sequence joins TRBV6-2 or TRBV6-3 and TRBJ2-7; 9 bases fit TRBD2. Germline-derived CDR1 and CDR2 are MNHEY and SVGEGT. The trim removed 5 bases at V and 2 bases at J, leaving 7 bases unmatched. The CDR3 length is 15 residues. The CDR3 DNA is TGTGCCAGCAGTCCCCGGGCGGGAGGGACCTACGAGCAGTACTTC. Translation: CASSPRAGGTYEQYF.

This clone has a single count. This rearrangement joins TRBV7-6 to TRBJ1-1; tentatively, D is TRBD1 (5 bases). Germline-derived CDR1 and CDR2 are SGHVS and FNYEAQ. The CDR3 has 15 amino acids. V was cut by 1 base and J by 5 bases, with 14 bases left in between. CDR3 coding DNA: TGTGCCAGCAGCTTAGGGGAGGGGATGGGGACTGAAGCTTTCTTT. Translating it yields CASSLGEGMGTEAFF.

This chain joins TRBV27 and TRBJ1-5, with 9 bases that match TRBD1. The CDR3 is 15 residues long. J lost 3 bases, V lost 6 bases, and 6 bases had no gene match. Germline assignment: CDR1 MNHEY and CDR2 SMNVEV (reference sequence). The CDR3 here is CASREQGAPNQPQHF. The CDR3 nucleotides are TGTGCCAGCAGAGAACAGGGGGCTCCCAATCAGCCCCAGCATTTT.

V is TRBV7-8 and J is TRBJ2-2; D is ambiguous. The V gene's germline CDR1 is SGHVS and CDR2 FQNEAQ. The CDR3 extends over 14 amino acids. Trimming stripped 5 bases from V and 6 bases from J, with 13 bases between. The CDR3 region has the DNA TGTGCCAGCAGCCCCGGCCGTATTCCCGGGGAGCTGTTTTTT. The encoded protein is CASSPGRIPGELFF.

In regard to this clone: This is likely a read error, given that the CDR3 carries no conserved phenylalanine or tryptophan at its end. No DNA is shown, since the ends of the CDR3 on it are uncertain; the CDR3 is the one TCRdb lists. The chain recombines TRBV5-8 with TRBJ1-2. CDR1 SGHTS and CDR2 YDEGEE come from the germline V gene. The CDR3 region is 13 residues in length, termini included. This CDR3 reads CASSLVLGQSNVY.

The chain joins TRBV19 to TRBJ2-3, with TRBD2 identical over 7 bases. The V and J ends lost 10 bases and 2 bases, in that order; junction bases with no gene match: 9. The CDR3 totals 14 residues. Germline assignment: CDR1 LNHDA and CDR2 SQIVND (reference sequence). CDR3 region: CATTLGGTTDTQYF. CDR3 in DNA: TGTGCCACCACCTTGGGAGGGACCACAGATACGCAGTATTTT.

The chain is built from TRBV5-6 and TRBJ1-3; TRBD1 might be the D (6 bases). V was pared by 0 bases and J by 0 bases, with 7 bases between. This CDR3 region has 15 residues. Looked up from germline, CDR1 is SGHDT and CDR2 is YYEEEE. The CDR3 region is CASSLGQVSGNTIYF. CDR3 in DNA: TGTGCCAGCAGCTTGGGACAGGTCTCTGGAAACACCATATATTTT.

This clone was picked up a small number of times. V and J are TRBV14 and TRBJ2-7, with D perhaps TRBD1 (5 bases). V was clipped by 4 bases and J by 3 bases, with 10 bases between them. The CDR3 contains 13 residues. Germline CDR1 is SGHDN and CDR2 is FVKESK. The CDR3 reads CASSPLTGYEQYF. In nucleotides, the CDR3 is TGTGCCAGCAGCCCTCTTACAGGCTACGAGCAGTACTTC.

This chain uses TRBV7-6 with TRBJ1-2; no definite D call. Trimming took off 0 bases at V and 14 bases at J, with 10 bases between the two ends. The germline V gene encodes CDR1 SGHVS and CDR2 FNYEAQ. This CDR3 contains 11 residues. The CDR3, as DNA: TGTGCCAGCAGCTTAGCGTTGGGAGGAACCTTC. This codes for CASSLALGGTF.

This clone has just one count. The chain couples TRBV6-6 to TRBJ1-5; D gene ambiguous. This CDR3 contains 14 residues. Germline loops: CDR1 MNHNY, CDR2 SVGAGI (reference sequence). V was shortened by 8 bases and J by 2 bases, with 13 bases between the two germline ends. The CDR3 loop is CASGLTGGNQPQHF. CDR3 nucleotides: TGTGCCAGCGGGTTAACCGGCGGCAATCAGCCCCAGCATTTT.

This chain connects TRBV5-1 to TRBJ2-3; 10 bases are shared with TRBD2. Trimming at V came to 1 base and at J to 6 bases, leaving 8 bases not matched to a gene. Germline lookup yields CDR1 SGHRS and CDR2 YFSETQ. The CDR3 totals 16 residues. The DNA for the CDR3 is TGCGCCAGCAGCTTGCGAGCGGGGGGGCCGTCGGATACGCAGTATTTT. It yields the protein CASSLRAGGPSDTQYF.

This chain uses TRBV7-9 with TRBJ1-5; 10 bases map to TRBD1. The CDR3 contains 17 residues. Trimming cost V 1 base and J 5 bases; bases outside gene matches: 8. Germline V gene sequence: CDR1 SEHNR, CDR2 FQNEAQ (reference sequence). The CDR3 region is CASSLGGTGASDQPQHF. CDR3 bases: TGTGCCAGCAGCTTAGGGGGGACAGGGGCTTCGGATCAGCCCCAGCATTTT.

The CDR3 DNA reads as TGTGCCAGCAGCCGGGGGGCCCTCTACAATGAGCAGTTCTTC. Residues: CASSRGALYNEQFF. The chain links TRBV28 to TRBJ2-1, with D possibly being TRBD2 (7 bases). V lost 6 bases and J lost 3, with 12 bases in between. CDR1 and CDR2 (germline): MDHEN, SYDVKM. This CDR3 comprises 14 residues.

The V call is TRBV18, the J call TRBJ2-5, with D possibly TRBD1 on 6 matching bases. The CDR3 contains 14 residues. V gave up 4 bases and J gave up 5 bases, with 14 bases separating them. Germline CDR1 is KGHSH and CDR2 is LQKENI. The CDR3 sequence: CASSHGTPRETQYF. In nucleotides, the CDR3 is TGTGCCAGCTCACACGGGACACCGAGGGAGACCCAGTACTTC.